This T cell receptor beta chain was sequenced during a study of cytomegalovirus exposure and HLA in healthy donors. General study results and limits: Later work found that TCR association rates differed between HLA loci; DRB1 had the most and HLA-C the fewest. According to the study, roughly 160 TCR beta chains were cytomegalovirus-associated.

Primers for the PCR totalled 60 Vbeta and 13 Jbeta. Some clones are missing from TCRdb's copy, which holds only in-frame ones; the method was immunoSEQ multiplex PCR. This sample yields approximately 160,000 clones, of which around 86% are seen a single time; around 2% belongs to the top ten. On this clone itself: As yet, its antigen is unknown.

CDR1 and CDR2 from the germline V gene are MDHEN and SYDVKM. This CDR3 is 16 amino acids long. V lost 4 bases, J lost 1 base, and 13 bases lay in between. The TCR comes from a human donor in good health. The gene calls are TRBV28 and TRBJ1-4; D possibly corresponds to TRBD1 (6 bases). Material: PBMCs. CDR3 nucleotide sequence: TGTGCCAGCAGTTCGGGGGGGCGAGGAACTAATGAAAAACTGTTTTTT. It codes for CASSSGGRGTNEKLFF.